This T cell receptor beta chain originates from a study of blood T cell repertoires in COVID-19. Original processing methods: Counts of nucleated cells, estimated from reference gene primer amplification, were obtained. Libraries were prepared by immunoSEQ multiplex PCR; TCRdb keeps only in-frame clonotypes and omits some of them. V and J calls and clone size are as listed in that table; D and trimming were resolved from the DNA. The table records some 240,000 clones, about nine tenths of them present only once. With V trimmed by 3 bases and J by 7 bases, 5 bases remained unmatched. CDR1 and CDR2 from the germline V gene are DFQATT and SNEGSKA (reference sequence). CDR3 size: 13 residues.

The sample comprised peripheral blood. The TCR originated in a man in his sixties who had recovered from COVID-19. The chain employs TRBV20-1 and TRBJ1-4; 7 nucleotides line up with TRBD1. The CDR3: CSASRGGGEKLFF. The CDR3 coding sequence is TGCAGTGCTAGTAGAGGGGGCGGTGAAAAACTGTTTTTT.